Listed below are T cell receptor beta chains from one sample, sequenced in a study of technical replicates of blood from a few donors. Libraries were prepared by immunoSEQ multiplex PCR; TCRdb keeps only in-frame clonotypes and omits some of them. The sample lists fewer than 100,000 clones, less than 95% occurring once. The sequenced material came from T cells isolated from PBMCs. The receptors originated from a human donor in good health. Both conserved end residues are part of each CDR3. D genes are given only for firm matches. The size field is filled for only some rows; it gives once, few, many or a size class.

d_gene: TRBD2
abundance: .
v_gene: TRBV9
j_gene: TRBJ2-1
CDR3nt: TGTGCCAGCGCTCTGACTAGCGCCCACTACAATGAGCAGTTCTTC
CDR3aa: CASALTSAHYNEQFF

d_gene: TRBD1
abundance: .
v_gene: TRBV28
j_gene: TRBJ2-7
CDR3nt: TGTGCCAGCAACAGGGGACCCTACGAGCAGTACTTC
CDR3aa: CASNRGPYEQYF

d_gene: TRBD2
abundance: .
v_gene: TRBV7-7
j_gene: TRBJ2-1
CDR3nt: TGTGCCAGCAGCGGAGGCAGGGAGGGCGATGAGCAGTTCTTC
CDR3aa: CASSGGREGDEQFF

d_gene: .
abundance: .
v_gene: TRBV28
j_gene: TRBJ1-1
CDR3nt: TGTGCCAGCAGTTTTAGCCGGAACACTGAAGCTTTCTTT
CDR3aa: CASSFSRNTEAFF

d_gene: TRBD2
abundance: .
v_gene: TRBV6-5
j_gene: TRBJ2-1
CDR3nt: TGTGCCAGCAGTTACAGCGCGGGAGAAGCCTACAATGAGCAGTTCTTC
CDR3aa: CASSYSAGEAYNEQFF

d_gene: TRBD2
abundance: .
v_gene: TRBV10-3
j_gene: TRBJ2-7
CDR3nt: TGTGCCATCAGTGAACTAGCGGGATCCTACGAGCAGTACTTC
CDR3aa: CAISELAGSYEQYF

d_gene: TRBD2
abundance: .
v_gene: TRBV28
j_gene: TRBJ2-5
CDR3nt: TGTGCCAGCAGTTCCCGGACTAGCGGGCAAGAGACCCAGTACTTC
CDR3aa: CASSSRTSGQETQYF

d_gene: .
abundance: .
v_gene: TRBV11-2
j_gene: TRBJ1-1
CDR3nt: TGTGCCAGCAGCTACCTCACCCTGGAGGTGAACACTGAAGCTTTCTTT
CDR3aa: CASSYLTLEVNTEAFF

d_gene: .
abundance: .
v_gene: TRBV11-2
j_gene: TRBJ1-4
CDR3nt: TGTGCCAGCAGCTTTTTCGGGGGTGCAACTAATGAAAAACTGTTTTTT
CDR3aa: CASSFFGGATNEKLFF

d_gene: TRBD1
abundance: .
v_gene: TRBV5-6
j_gene: TRBJ1-5
CDR3nt: TGTGCCAGCAGCTTGGGGTGGACAGGGAAAAATCAGCCCCAGCATTTT
CDR3aa: CASSLGWTGKNQPQHF

d_gene: TRBD2
abundance: .
v_gene: TRBV7-2
j_gene: TRBJ2-3
CDR3nt: TGTGCCAGCAGCTTAGAGCGGGGCCCGATCACAGATACGCAGTATTTT
CDR3aa: CASSLERGPITDTQYF

d_gene: .
abundance: once
v_gene: TRBV5-4
j_gene: TRBJ1-2
CDR3nt: TGTGCCAGCAGCTTGGCCGGAGACTTCCGGGATGGCTACACCTTC
CDR3aa: CASSLAGDFRDGYTF

d_gene: TRBD1
abundance: .
v_gene: TRBV27
j_gene: TRBJ2-7
CDR3nt: TGTGCCAGCAGTTTCGCGGGACAGGGGTACGAGCAGTACTTC
CDR3aa: CASSFAGQGYEQYF

d_gene: .
abundance: .
v_gene: TRBV5-1
j_gene: TRBJ2-7
CDR3nt: TGCGCCAGCAGCTTTAGGGGGGGAGACGAGCAGTACTTC
CDR3aa: CASSFRGGDEQYF

d_gene: TRBD1
abundance: .
v_gene: TRBV4-1
j_gene: TRBJ2-1
CDR3nt: TGCGCCAGCAGCCTACAACATGGGACAGGCTACAATGAGCAGTTCTTC
CDR3aa: CASSLQHGTGYNEQFF

d_gene: .
abundance: .
v_gene: TRBV5-3
j_gene: TRBJ2-3
CDR3nt: TGTGCCAGAAGCTTGGCTAGCACAGATACGCAGTATTTT
CDR3aa: CARSLASTDTQYF

d_gene: .
abundance: .
v_gene: TRBV29-1
j_gene: TRBJ1-3
CDR3nt: TGCAGCGTGCGGTCGGCCTCTGGAAACACCATATATTTT
CDR3aa: CSVRSASGNTIYF

d_gene: TRBD1
abundance: .
v_gene: TRBV19
j_gene: TRBJ2-6
CDR3nt: TGTGCCACCGCACAGGGGGGAAGGATCGCTGGGGCCAACGTCCTGACTTTC
CDR3aa: CATAQGGRIAGANVLTF

d_gene: TRBD2
abundance: .
v_gene: TRBV27
j_gene: TRBJ2-3
CDR3nt: TGTGCCAGCAGTTTCCTAGCGGGAACAGATACGCAGTATTTT
CDR3aa: CASSFLAGTDTQYF

d_gene: .
abundance: .
v_gene: TRBV28
j_gene: TRBJ2-3
CDR3nt: TGTGCCAGCAGTAGAGTTAGGGGGGATACGCAGTATTTT
CDR3aa: CASSRVRGDTQYF

d_gene: .
abundance: .
v_gene: TRBV7-7
j_gene: TRBJ2-1
CDR3nt: TGTGCTAGCAGCTTTGAGGGCGGGAATTACAATGAGCAGTTCTTC
CDR3aa: CASSFEGGNYNEQFF

d_gene: .
abundance: few
v_gene: TRBV5-1
j_gene: TRBJ1-2
CDR3nt: TGCGCCAGCAGCCACGGGGCCCTGGGCAGGGGCTATGGCTACACCTTC
CDR3aa: CASSHGALGRGYGYTF

d_gene: .
abundance: .
v_gene: TRBV19
j_gene: TRBJ2-7
CDR3nt: TGTGCCAGTAACCGGGAAATTAGCTCCTACGAGCAGTACTTC
CDR3aa: CASNREISSYEQYF

d_gene: .
abundance: once
v_gene: TRBV29-1
j_gene: TRBJ1-1
CDR3nt: TGCAGCGTTGAAACCCCCTCCAAGGGGGACACTGAAGCTTTCTTT
CDR3aa: CSVETPSKGDTEAFF

d_gene: .
abundance: .
v_gene: TRBV28
j_gene: TRBJ1-1
CDR3nt: TGTGCCAGCGGTGGGCAGGCTACTGAAGCTTTCTTT
CDR3aa: CASGGQATEAFF

d_gene: .
abundance: once
v_gene: TRBV9
j_gene: TRBJ1-1
CDR3nt: TGTGCCAGCAGCTTACGGACAGTGAACACTGAAGCTTTCTTT
CDR3aa: CASSLRTVNTEAFF

d_gene: TRBD2
abundance: .
v_gene: TRBV30
j_gene: TRBJ2-1
CDR3nt: TGTGCCTGGGGAGGGAGACTAGCGGGAAATAATGAGCAGTTCTTC
CDR3aa: CAWGGRLAGNNEQFF

d_gene: TRBD1
abundance: .
v_gene: TRBV16
j_gene: TRBJ1-1
CDR3nt: TGTGCCAGCAGCCACGGACAGGCGGGCACTGAAGCTTTCTTT
CDR3aa: CASSHGQAGTEAFF

d_gene: .
abundance: .
v_gene: TRBV4-3
j_gene: TRBJ2-1
CDR3nt: TGCGCCAGCAGCCAAGCCGCGGGACAGAGCTCCTACAATGAGCAGTTCTTC
CDR3aa: CASSQAAGQSSYNEQFF